Listed below are T cell receptor beta chains from one sample, sequenced in a study of CD4 T cells in relation to SARS-CoV-2 and coronaviruses. Antigen specificity for these receptors is unknown. TCRdb's table, derived via immunoSEQ multiplex PCR, lists solely in-frame clones and lacks some. The table lists 20,000 or so clones, about 80% of them singletons, with approximately 12% in the top ten. The sequenced sample consisted of CD4+ T cells from PBMCs, cultured in vitro. Receptors originate from a human donor in good health. Each CDR3 is given with its conserved first and last residue. The order of the fields is CDR3 DNA, CDR3 protein, V gene, J gene, D gene, clone size. The D gene is left open where the match is weak. Not every row has a clone size; where given, it reads once, few, many or a size class.

TGTGCCAGCAGTGCCGGGACAGCCACCACAGATACGCAGTATTTT	CASSAGTATTDTQYF	TRBV2	TRBJ2-3	TRBD1	.
TGTGCCAGCAGCTTAGCAGCAGCGGGGGGGCACGAGCAGTACTTC	CASSLAAAGGHEQYF	TRBV7-9	TRBJ2-7	TRBD2	few
TGTGCCAGCAGGGAAGAATTGACAGGGCCCCACGAGCAGTACTTC	CASREELTGPHEQYF	TRBV5-4	TRBJ2-7	TRBD1	.
TGTGCCAGCAGGGCCCCAGCTAGCAATCAGCCCCAGCATTTT	CASRAPASNQPQHF	TRBV2	TRBJ1-5	.	.
TGTGCCAGCAGCCAATTCGACGGGTACTGGACCGCTGACAATGAGCAGTTCTTC	CASSQFDGYWTADNEQFF	TRBV3-1/TRBV3-2	TRBJ2-1	.	once
TGCGCCAGCAGCCGTGGGACAGGGGTAGAATCGGGGGAGCTGTTTTTT	CASSRGTGVESGELFF	TRBV5-1	TRBJ2-2	TRBD1	.
TGTGCCACCAGCTTTCAGTTTTTCCTCGATCAGGTGGCAGGCTATGGCTACACCTTC	CATSFQFFLDQVAGYGYTF	TRBV24-1	TRBJ1-2	.	.
TGTGCCAGCAGCTTGGGACAGGGCACCTACGAGCAGTACTTC	CASSLGQGTYEQYF	TRBV11-2	TRBJ2-7	TRBD1	few
TGTGCCAGCAGGACAGGGAGCATGGACACTGAAGCTTTCTTT	CASRTGSMDTEAFF	TRBV7-2	TRBJ1-1	TRBD1	.
TGTGCCAGCAGCCGCGACAGGGTTGGTGGGTACACTGAAGCTTTCTTT	CASSRDRVGGYTEAFF	TRBV5-5	TRBJ1-1	TRBD1	.
TGTGCCAGCAGTTTGAGGGATGAGCAGTTCTTC	CASSLRDEQFF	TRBV12-3/TRBV12-4	TRBJ2-1	.	.
TGTGCCAGCAGCATACAGGGGTTGGAGAATTCACCCCTCCACTTT	CASSIQGLENSPLHF	TRBV7-8	TRBJ1-6	TRBD1	.
TGTGCCAGCAGCGACGGGAACCTCAATGAAAAACTGTTTTTT	CASSDGNLNEKLFF	TRBV3-1/TRBV3-2	TRBJ1-4	.	.
TGCGCCAGCAGCACGCCGGGGGGGGGAGCGATAGATTCACCCCTCCACTTT	CASSTPGGGAIDSPLHF	TRBV10-2	TRBJ1-6	.	.
TGCGCCAGCAGCTGGGCTAGCGGGAGAGGGGGCGAGCAGTACTTC	CASSWASGRGGEQYF	TRBV4-1	TRBJ2-7	TRBD2	.
TGCGCCAGCAGCTTGGGGGGGGCTGGCACAGATACGCAGTATTTT	CASSLGGAGTDTQYF	TRBV5-1	TRBJ2-3	.	.
TGTGCCAGCAGCTTAGCCAGTGGGAACTATGGCTACACCTTC	CASSLASGNYGYTF	TRBV7-9	TRBJ1-2	.	.
TGTGCCAGCTCCCGGGACAGCTATAATTCACCCCTCCACTTT	CASSRDSYNSPLHF	TRBV18	TRBJ1-6	TRBD1	.
TGTGCCAGCAGCTTAGGCAACCTCTATGGCTATGGCTACACCTTC	CASSLGNLYGYGYTF	TRBV7-2	TRBJ1-2	.	.
TGCGCCAGCAGCTTGGTGACAGGGGGCTACGAGCAGTACTTC	CASSLVTGGYEQYF	TRBV5-1	TRBJ2-7	TRBD1	.
TGCGCCAGCAGTGACCTAGCGGGGGGGCCGGGAGATACGCAGTATTTT	CASSDLAGGPGDTQYF	TRBV10-2	TRBJ2-3	TRBD2	.
TGTGCCAGCAGTTACCAGGGCCTTAGGGACGAGCAGTACTTC	CASSYQGLRDEQYF	TRBV6-5	TRBJ2-7	.	once
TGTGCCAGCAGTTTCTCCGGGACAGAAGAGACCCAGTACTTC	CASSFSGTEETQYF	TRBV28	TRBJ2-5	TRBD1	.
TGTGCCAGCAGCCTTCGGACAGGGCTGGCCGAGCAGTACTTC	CASSLRTGLAEQYF	TRBV3-1/TRBV3-2	TRBJ2-7	TRBD1	.
TGTGCCAGCTCAAGGACGGATGAACAAACTGAAGCTTTCTTT	CASSRTDEQTEAFF	TRBV18	TRBJ1-1	.	.
TGCAGCGTGGCGGACAGGAGGGACACTGAAGCTTTCTTT	CSVADRRDTEAFF	TRBV29-1	TRBJ1-1	TRBD1	.
TGCGCCAGCAGCTTGGACCAAGACCCTAGCACAGATACGCAGTATTTT	CASSLDQDPSTDTQYF	TRBV5-1	TRBJ2-3	.	.
TGTGCCAGCAGCAAGCCCAAAAGAAAGGGAATTTGGGAGCAGTACTTC	CASSKPKRKGIWEQYF	TRBV11-2	TRBJ2-7	.	few
TGTGCCAGCAGTCCCCCAGACAGGGGCCTTCACAATGAGCAGTTCTTC	CASSPPDRGLHNEQFF	TRBV28	TRBJ2-1	TRBD1	.
TGTGCCAGCAGCCCTCTAGGGGGACGGTCGGGCTATGGCTACACCTTC	CASSPLGGRSGYGYTF	TRBV11-2	TRBJ1-2	.	.
TGTGCCAGCAGCTTAGGTGTAGTGGGACAGGGGTTGGATGAGCAGTTCTTC	CASSLGVVGQGLDEQFF	TRBV11-3	TRBJ2-1	TRBD1	.
TGTGCCAGCAGTGAACAGGGACCCGAGCAGTACTTC	CASSEQGPEQYF	TRBV2	TRBJ2-7	.	few
TGTGCCATCAGTGAGTCAGGGGTAAGGGCTTTCTTT	CAISESGVRAFF	TRBV10-3	TRBJ1-1	.	.
TGTGCCAGCAGGGGAGGATATCAGCCCCAGCATTTT	CASRGGYQPQHF	TRBV6-5	TRBJ1-5	.	.
TGTGCCAGCAGTCGGACCCCCTCTGGGGCCAACGTCCTGACTTTC	CASSRTPSGANVLTF	TRBV6-5	TRBJ2-6	.	once
TGTGCCCCGGGGCGGGAGACTAATGAAAAACTGTTTTTT	CAPGRETNEKLFF	TRBV24-1	TRBJ1-4	.	.
TGTGCCAGCAGCCCCCCCGAGGGACTTAGGCAGTACTTC	CASSPPEGLRQYF	TRBV6-5	TRBJ2-7	.	.
TGTGCCAGCTCACCTAGCGGGGGGGCAGATACGCAGTATTTT	CASSPSGGADTQYF	TRBV18	TRBJ2-3	TRBD2	.
TGTGCCAGCAGTTTCGACAGGGGCTATGGCTACACCTTC	CASSFDRGYGYTF	TRBV27	TRBJ1-2	TRBD1	.
TGTGCCAGCAGTTACTCCCCCCCTAGCGGGATCTACAATGAGCAGTTCTTC	CASSYSPPSGIYNEQFF	TRBV6-2/TRBV6-3	TRBJ2-1	TRBD2	.